The rows below give T cell receptor beta chains drawn from one sample of a study of CD8+ T cells in alopecia areata. TCRdb keeps only in-frame clones here, not all; method: immunoSEQ multiplex PCR. The sample gives about 200,000 clones, under 40% of which show up once; more than 0.4% is in the top ten. The specimen was CD4+ T cells sorted from blood, collected around week 31, from a patient treated with tofacitinib. Receptors originate from a human donor with alopecia areata. Both conserved end residues are part of each CDR3. The D gene is left open where the match is weak. Only some rows state a clone size, as once, few, many or a class for expanded clones.

D gene	V gene	clone size	J gene	CDR3 length	CDR3 protein	CDR3 DNA
-	TRBV11-1	-	TRBJ2-1	13	CASSLVGGVGQFF	TGTGCCAGCAGCTTAGTTGGCGGGGTTGGGCAGTTCTTC
-	TRBV7-9	few	TRBJ2-5	14	CASSLGGGQETQYF	TGTGCCAGCAGCTTAGGTGGGGGGCAAGAGACCCAGTACTTC
-	TRBV30	-	TRBJ1-1	12	CAWGRVNTEAFF	TGTGCCTGGGGGAGGGTGAACACTGAAGCTTTCTTT
-	TRBV30	few	TRBJ2-3	16	CAWGPEGRAWADTQYF	TGTGCCTGGGGTCCCGAGGGCAGGGCTTGGGCAGATACGCAGTATTTT
-	TRBV14	many	TRBJ2-7	13	CASSPRVSYEQYF	TGTGCCAGCAGCCCTCGAGTCTCCTACGAGCAGTACTTC
-	TRBV9	-	TRBJ2-1	16	CASSAQWDSGFGEQFF	TGTGCCAGCAGCGCTCAATGGGACAGCGGGTTCGGTGAGCAGTTCTTC
-	TRBV5-4	-	TRBJ2-3	15	CASSLGRERGDTQYF	TGTGCCAGCAGCTTAGGACGGGAGAGAGGCGATACGCAGTATTTT
-	TRBV30	-	TRBJ1-1	14	CAWSEGRLNTEAFF	TGTGCCTGGAGTGAGGGCAGATTAAACACTGAAGCTTTCTTT
-	TRBV29-1	-	TRBJ1-2	12	CSALQGSYGYTF	TGCAGCGCACTACAGGGCAGCTATGGCTACACCTTC
-	TRBV7-2	-	TRBJ2-7	14	CASSLVAGSHEQYF	TGTGCCAGCAGCTTAGTCGCAGGGTCACACGAGCAGTACTTC
-	TRBV30	-	TRBJ2-4	15	CAWSGKGSMGNIQYF	TGTGCCTGGAGCGGTAAGGGGTCCATGGGAAACATTCAGTACTTC
TRBD1	TRBV11-2	-	TRBJ1-1	14	CASSFTDRATEAFF	TGTGCCAGCAGCTTCACAGACAGGGCCACTGAAGCTTTCTTT
TRBD2	TRBV7-9	few	TRBJ2-1	17	CASSYTPAGVGLNEQFF	TGTGCCAGCAGCTATACCCCAGCGGGAGTGGGTCTCAATGAGCAGTTCTTC
TRBD1	TRBV15	few	TRBJ2-3	16	CATSRPGQGVWDTQYF	TGTGCCACCAGCAGACCGGGACAGGGAGTATGGGATACGCAGTATTTT
-	TRBV30	few	TRBJ1-5	14	CAWSWGAPGEPQHF	TGTGCCTGGAGTTGGGGGGCCCCCGGTGAGCCCCAGCATTTT
TRBD2	TRBV5-4	-	TRBJ2-7	15	CASSSSSGGFYEQYF	TGTGCCAGCAGCAGCTCTAGCGGGGGGTTCTACGAGCAGTACTTC
-	TRBV29-1	few	TRBJ1-2	13	CSVEDPGNYGYTF	TGCAGCGTTGAAGACCCGGGTAACTATGGCTACACCTTC
TRBD1	TRBV14	-	TRBJ1-1	15	CASSVQGALGTEAFF	TGTGCCAGCAGCGTACAGGGGGCGCTTGGCACTGAAGCTTTCTTT
-	TRBV4-1	-	TRBJ2-7	18	CASSQGHSARSTPYEQYF	TGCGCCAGCAGCCAAGGACACTCGGCTCGCTCAACCCCCTACGAGCAGTACTTC
-	TRBV9	once	TRBJ2-7	14	CASSVDPTRSEQYF	TGTGCCAGCAGCGTCGACCCGACTAGGTCCGAGCAGTACTTC
TRBD2	TRBV2	few	TRBJ2-1	13	CASSGRLAEVQFF	TGTGCCAGCAGTGGGAGACTAGCGGAAGTTCAGTTCTTC
TRBD1	TRBV28	few	TRBJ1-2	14	CASSLGGGAYGYTF	TGTGCCAGCAGTTTAGGAGGGGGCGCCTATGGCTACACCTTC
-	TRBV5-1	few	TRBJ2-6	16	CASSLVAHSGANVLTF	TGCGCCAGCAGCTTGGTGGCTCACTCTGGGGCCAACGTCCTGACTTTC
-	TRBV7-9	few	TRBJ2-3	14	CASSLGQSTDTQYF	TGTGCCAGCAGCTTAGGGCAATCCACAGATACGCAGTATTTT
-	TRBV5-1	-	TRBJ2-7	14	CASSLRRGQYEQYF	TGCGCCAGCAGCTTGAGGCGAGGACAATACGAGCAGTACTTC
-	TRBV19	-	TRBJ2-6	17	CASSRAGFLSGANVLTF	TGTGCCAGTAGTCGGGCAGGTTTCCTCTCTGGGGCCAACGTCCTGACTTTC
-	TRBV29-1	-	TRBJ2-7	13	CSVVVVIDGEQYF	TGCAGCGTTGTTGTAGTGATAGACGGAGAGCAGTACTTC
-	TRBV19	few	TRBJ2-5	15	CASRMTGATEETQYF	TGTGCCAGTAGGATGACCGGGGCCACGGAAGAGACCCAGTACTTC
TRBD1	TRBV6-5	-	TRBJ2-1	15	CASSSSGTGEDEQFF	TGTGCCAGCAGTTCCTCCGGGACAGGGGAAGATGAGCAGTTCTTC
-	TRBV29-1	few	TRBJ1-1	15	CSVAGRGGMNTEAFF	TGCAGCGTTGCGGGCAGGGGAGGCATGAACACTGAAGCTTTCTTT
-	TRBV30	-	TRBJ1-6	16	CAWSVRGLGAGSPLHF	TGTGCCTGGAGTGTACGAGGTTTGGGGGCAGGTTCACCCCTCCACTTT
-	TRBV28	-	TRBJ2-3	11	CASSLRSAQYF	TGTGCCAGCAGTTTGAGGTCCGCGCAGTATTTT
-	TRBV7-9	few	TRBJ1-3	14	CASSFSSSGNTIYF	TGTGCCAGCAGCTTTTCTTCCTCTGGAAACACCATATATTTT
-	TRBV30	-	TRBJ2-3	15	CAWVQGGAGRGTQYF	TGTGCCTGGGTCCAGGGCGGGGCCGGAAGGGGTACGCAGTATTTT
-	TRBV5-6	-	TRBJ2-1	16	CASILLGDSSYNEQFF	TGTGCCAGCATCCTTTTGGGCGACAGCTCCTACAATGAGCAGTTCTTC
-	TRBV9	few	TRBJ1-3	17	CASSVRGAITSGNTIYF	TGTGCCAGCAGCGTACGGGGGGCCATCACCTCTGGAAACACCATATATTTT
TRBD1	TRBV6-6	-	TRBJ1-5	15	CASSLGGTGNQPQHF	TGTGCCAGCAGTCTAGGAGGGACAGGGAATCAGCCCCAGCATTTT
-	TRBV6-5	-	TRBJ1-5	12	CASSFRGQPQHF	TGTGCCAGCAGTTTTCGGGGGCAGCCCCAGCATTTT
TRBD2	TRBV5-1	-	TRBJ2-7	17	CASSLTGTSGSHAEQYF	TGCGCCAGCAGCTTAACCGGGACTAGCGGGAGCCATGCCGAGCAGTACTTC
TRBD2	TRBV29-1	-	TRBJ2-5	14	CSVTTGTTKETQYF	TGCAGCGTGACGACCGGGACTACAAAAGAGACCCAGTACTTC
TRBD1	TRBV11-2	-	TRBJ2-7	17	CASSPLGMRDRVYEQYF	TGTGCCAGCAGCCCATTAGGGATGCGGGACAGGGTCTACGAGCAGTACTTC
-	TRBV5-6	few	TRBJ2-6	17	CASSLADRTSGANVLTF	TGTGCCAGCAGCTTGGCTGACAGGACCTCTGGGGCCAACGTCCTGACTTTC
-	TRBV6-6	once	TRBJ1-2	16	CASSYLGAAYLDGYTF	TGTGCCAGCAGTTACTTAGGGGCCGCCTACCTAGATGGCTACACCTTC
TRBD1	TRBV6-1	few	TRBJ2-2	15	CASTPGQPNTGELFF	TGTGCCAGCACTCCGGGACAGCCGAACACCGGGGAGCTGTTTTTT
-	TRBV30	-	TRBJ2-7	11	CAWRRVYEQYF	TGTGCCTGGAGAAGGGTCTACGAGCAGTACTTC
-	TRBV6-6	few	TRBJ2-1	12	CASSLDYHEQFF	TGTGCCAGCAGTTTAGACTACCATGAGCAGTTCTTC
-	TRBV7-8	-	TRBJ2-2	17	CASSPGAVGRADGELFF	TGTGCCAGCAGCCCAGGGGCAGTGGGCAGGGCGGACGGGGAGCTGTTTTTT
-	TRBV11-1	once	TRBJ2-3	16	CASSSELSVVKGTQYF	TGTGCCAGCAGCTCCGAACTTTCGGTGGTTAAGGGTACGCAGTATTTT
-	TRBV7-9	-	TRBJ2-5	15	CASSLAALATETQYF	TGTGCCAGCAGCTTAGCAGCTCTAGCGACCGAGACCCAGTACTTC
TRBD2	TRBV4-2	-	TRBJ2-6	17	CASSPTSGSSGANVLTF	TGTGCCAGCAGCCCAACTAGCGGGAGCTCTGGGGCCAACGTCCTGACTTTC
-	TRBV5-1	-	TRBJ2-7	13	CASSLREPYEQYF	TGCGCCAGCAGCTTGAGGGAACCCTACGAGCAGTACTTC
TRBD1	TRBV4-1	-	TRBJ1-5	16	CASSQEVTGVNQPQHF	TGCGCCAGCAGCCAAGAAGTGACAGGGGTCAATCAGCCCCAGCATTTT
-	TRBV6-5	-	TRBJ2-7	16	CASSYSTAVSQFEQYF	TGTGCCAGCAGTTACTCGACGGCAGTCTCTCAGTTCGAGCAGTACTTC